Listed here is a single T cell receptor (beta chain). This specimen belongs to a study of blood T cells in healthy people across ages. A minimum of 6 micrograms of total RNA was extracted per sample. Next came a second PCR, run for about 7 to 12 cycles, which used a sample-barcoded 5' primer along with a J-beta primer mix. MiXCR was run by TCRdb on the 5' RACE reads, yielding one entry per CDR3 protein. The table has some 1,000,000 distinct CDR3 sequences, approximately 25% seen once. This CDR3 region has 17 residues. V lost 5 bases and J 2 bases, leaving 22 bases between the germline ends. Another study also made use of these data, one on T cells of mothers and their children.

The source is a girl aged 2 to 10 in good health. The V call is TRBV12-3 or TRBV12-4, the J call TRBJ2-7; the D gene is possibly TRBD2 (6 bases). Sequencing was carried out using blood. The DNA for the CDR3 is TGTGCCAGCAGTCACGCGAAGGGCGGGGAAGGAACCTACGAGCAGTACTTC. Amino acids: CASSHAKGGEGTYEQYF.